Sequencing of this T cell receptor beta chain was carried out in a study of T cell changes during pregnancy in multiple sclerosis. Using immunoSEQ multiplex PCR, the repertoire was profiled, and TCRdb retains in-frame clones only, with some absent. The data hold 35,000 to 45,000 clones, with about 90% observed a single time. Germline V lookup: CDR1 SQVTM, CDR2 ANQGSEA. V was shortened by 4 bases and J by 0 bases, with 7 bases between the two germline ends. The CDR3 is 13 amino acids. The source was peripheral blood, collected in the second trimester of pregnancy. The rearrangement uses TRBV29-1 and TRBJ2-1; a weak D match, TRBD1 (5 bases). This TCR was sampled from a female donor in good health, enrolled as a control in a pregnancy study. Written as DNA, the CDR3 is TGCAGCGTTGGACAGAGCTCCTACAATGAGCAGTTCTTC. Amino acid sequence: CSVGQSSYNEQFF.